The sample holds one count of the clone carrying this T cell receptor beta chain. Its matching antigen is unknown. The V gene lost 0 bases and the J gene lost 5 bases, with 22 bases spanning the gap. The CDR3 loop spans 18 amino acids. The V gene's germline CDR1 is LGHNA and CDR2 YNFKEQ. TCRdb keeps only in-frame clones here, not all; method: immunoSEQ multiplex PCR. The table shows about 12,000 clones, with around three fifths occurring only once. The data were obtained in a study of neoadjuvant anti-PD-1 for oral cavity cancer. Background on the study: Patients without progression got a fourth dose around day 43. Whole-study findings and limits: Post-treatment tumors with larger preexisting clones showed more shrinkage. Pretreatment Treg/Th17 ratio correlated inversely with post-treatment tumor clonality.

This receptor was obtained from a person between 40 and 85 years old with oral cavity squamous cell carcinoma. This material consisted of tumor tissue, taken before nivolumab (anti-PD-1) treatment. The chain links TRBV4-2 to TRBJ1-2; D may be TRBD1 (6 bases). This CDR3 is CASSQESGTGVQGYGYTF. CDR3 nucleotides: TGTGCCAGCAGCCAAGAATCTGGGACGGGTGTCCAGGGGTATGGCTACACCTTC.